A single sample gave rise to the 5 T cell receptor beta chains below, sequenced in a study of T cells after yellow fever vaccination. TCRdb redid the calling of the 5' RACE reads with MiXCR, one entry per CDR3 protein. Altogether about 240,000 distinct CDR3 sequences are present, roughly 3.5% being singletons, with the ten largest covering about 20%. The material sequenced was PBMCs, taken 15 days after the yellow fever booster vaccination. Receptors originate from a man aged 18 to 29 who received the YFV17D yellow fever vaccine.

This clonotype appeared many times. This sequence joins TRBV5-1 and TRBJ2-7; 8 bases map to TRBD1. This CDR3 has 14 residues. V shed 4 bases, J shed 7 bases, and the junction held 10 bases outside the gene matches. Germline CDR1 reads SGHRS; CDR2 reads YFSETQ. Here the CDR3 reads CASSAGTGDGEQYV. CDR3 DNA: TGCGCCAGCAGCGCCGGGACAGGCGATGGGGAGCAGTACGTC.

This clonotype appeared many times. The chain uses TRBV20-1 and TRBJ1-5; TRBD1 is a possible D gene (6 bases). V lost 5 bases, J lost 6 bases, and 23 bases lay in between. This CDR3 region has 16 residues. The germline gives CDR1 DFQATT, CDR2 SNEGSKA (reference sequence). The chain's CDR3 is CSAPTGWALPSQPQHF. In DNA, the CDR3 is TGCAGTGCTCCAACAGGGTGGGCCCTCCCAAGTCAGCCCCAGCATTTT.

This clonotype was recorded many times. The CDR3 sequence: CASSQEARTYSNQPQHF. CDR3 nucleotides: TGTGCCAGCAGCCAAGAGGCCAGGACTTATAGCAATCAGCCCCAGCATTTT. The chain joins TRBV4-2 to TRBJ1-5; D is ambiguous. The germline V gene encodes CDR1 LGHNA and CDR2 YNFKEQ. V was pared by 0 bases and J by 0 bases, with 12 bases between. The CDR3 extends over 17 amino acids.

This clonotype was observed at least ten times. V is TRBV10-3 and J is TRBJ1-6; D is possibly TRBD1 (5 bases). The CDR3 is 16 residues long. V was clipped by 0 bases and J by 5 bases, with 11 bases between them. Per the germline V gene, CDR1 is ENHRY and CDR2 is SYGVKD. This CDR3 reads CAISESIGAHNSPLHF. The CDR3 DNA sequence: TGTGCCATCAGTGAGTCGATCGGGGCCCATAATTCACCCCTCCACTTT.

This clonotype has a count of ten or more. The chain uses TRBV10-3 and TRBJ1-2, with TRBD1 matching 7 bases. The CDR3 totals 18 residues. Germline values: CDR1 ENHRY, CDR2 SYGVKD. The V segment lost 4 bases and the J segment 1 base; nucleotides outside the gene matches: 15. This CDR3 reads CAISVGAGTEGVNYGYTF. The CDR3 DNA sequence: TGTGCCATCAGTGTGGGGGCCGGGACAGAAGGAGTTAACTATGGCTACACCTTC.